A selection of T cell receptor beta chains follows, all from one sample in a study of post-analysis software for immune sequencing data. TCRdb processed the PCR reads anew with MiXCR; each CDR3 protein has one entry. This sample has roughly 600,000 distinct CDR3 sequences, with roughly 46% found just once. The sequencing input was blood. These receptor sequences come from a girl under 18 with multiple sclerosis. CDR3s include the opening cysteine and the closing phenylalanine or tryptophan. Fields, in order: CDR3 DNA, CDR3 protein, V gene, J gene, D gene, clone size. D genes are given only for firm matches. For some rows the clone size is stated as once, few or many, or as a class when expanded; others skip it.

DNA: TGTGCCAGCAGCTTCTCTCCCGGGACTAGCATCCACAATGAGCAGTTCTTC; CDR3: CASSFSPGTSIHNEQFF; V: TRBV7-2; J: TRBJ2-1; D: TRBD2; size: few
DNA: TGTGCCAGCAGTAGAACTAGCGGGAGAGTCAATGAGCAGTTCTTC; CDR3: CASSRTSGRVNEQFF; V: TRBV12-3/TRBV12-4; J: TRBJ2-1; D: TRBD2; size: .
DNA: TGCAGTGCTAGAGTACTAGCGGGAGTCGTTACGCAGTATTTT; CDR3: CSARVLAGVVTQYF; V: TRBV20-1; J: TRBJ2-3; D: TRBD2; size: few
DNA: TGCGCCAGCAGCTTGGCCGACACAGGGGGGACCCAGTACTTC; CDR3: CASSLADTGGTQYF; V: TRBV5-1; J: TRBJ2-5; D: TRBD1; size: .
DNA: TGTGCCAGCAGCCCGGAAGCTCATCAAGAGACCCAGTACTTC; CDR3: CASSPEAHQETQYF; V: TRBV7-6; J: TRBJ2-5; D: .; size: .
DNA: TGTGCCAGCAGTCCGTGGTCCTCTGGGGCCAACGTCCTGACTTTC; CDR3: CASSPWSSGANVLTF; V: TRBV12-3/TRBV12-4; J: TRBJ2-6; D: .; size: .
DNA: TGCAGCGTTAGGTATGGCGGGGAGCAGTTCTTC; CDR3: CSVRYGGEQFF; V: TRBV29-1; J: TRBJ2-1; D: .; size: few
DNA: TGTGCCAGCAGCGCAGACAGGGACACTGAAGCTTTCTTT; CDR3: CASSADRDTEAFF; V: TRBV7-3; J: TRBJ1-1; D: TRBD1; size: .
DNA: TGTGCCAGCAGTGACCAGGGGCCGCTACGCACCTTC; CDR3: CASSDQGPLRTF; V: TRBV6-5; J: TRBJ1-2; D: .; size: few
DNA: TGTGCCAGCAGCCAAACCGGGGCAACGGTTCAGCCCCAGCATTTT; CDR3: CASSQTGATVQPQHF; V: TRBV4-1; J: TRBJ1-5; D: .; size: .
DNA: TGCAGCGTTGATAACAGAAACACTGAAGCTTTCTTT; CDR3: CSVDNRNTEAFF; V: TRBV29-1; J: TRBJ1-1; D: .; size: few
DNA: TGTGCCAGCAGCTTGGTGACAGCTACTAACTATGGCTACACCTTC; CDR3: CASSLVTATNYGYTF; V: TRBV7-8; J: TRBJ1-2; D: .; size: .
DNA: TGTGCCAGCAGCGTAGGTGACAGTTACATCGACGAGCAGTACTTC; CDR3: CASSVGDSYIDEQYF; V: TRBV9; J: TRBJ2-7; D: .; size: few
DNA: TGTGCCTGGAGTGGATTGGGGTACGAGCAGTACTTC; CDR3: CAWSGLGYEQYF; V: TRBV30; J: TRBJ2-7; D: .; size: .
DNA: TGTGCCAGCAGCAAAGAGGAGGGGCCGAACAATGAGCAGTTCTTC; CDR3: CASSKEEGPNNEQFF; V: TRBV21-1; J: TRBJ2-1; D: .; size: .
DNA: TGTGCCAGCAGCCGCGGCTTTAGGTCAAATCAGCCCCAGCATTTT; CDR3: CASSRGFRSNQPQHF; V: TRBV3-1; J: TRBJ1-5; D: .; size: .
DNA: TGTGCCATCAGTGGCGGGCCCCAGAACACTGAAGCTTTCTTT; CDR3: CAISGGPQNTEAFF; V: TRBV10-3; J: TRBJ1-1; D: .; size: .
DNA: TGTGCCAGCAGCTTCACGCCCCAGGCGGGAATGGAGACCCAGTACTTC; CDR3: CASSFTPQAGMETQYF; V: TRBV11-3; J: TRBJ2-5; D: .; size: .
DNA: TGCGCCAGCAGCCAAAGAGCACTACAGGGGACTCTTACTAGGGAGCCTTACAATGAGCAGTTCTTC; CDR3: CASSQRALQGTLTREPYNEQFF; V: TRBV4-1; J: TRBJ2-1; D: .; size: few
DNA: TGCAGCGTTGAGGGGGCAGTTGGAAACACCATATATTTT; CDR3: CSVEGAVGNTIYF; V: TRBV29-1; J: TRBJ1-3; D: .; size: .
DNA: TGTGCCAGCAGTGAGACTAGCGGGAGCACAGATACGCAGTATTTT; CDR3: CASSETSGSTDTQYF; V: TRBV2; J: TRBJ2-3; D: TRBD2; size: many
DNA: TGTGCCAGCAGCTCCTCGGAGGGGGCGGTTGGTGGCTACACCTTC; CDR3: CASSSSEGAVGGYTF; V: TRBV11-1; J: TRBJ1-2; D: TRBD1; size: few
DNA: TGCAGTGCTCGGGGAAAAGAGACCCAGTACTTC; CDR3: CSARGKETQYF; V: TRBV20-1; J: TRBJ2-5; D: .; size: .
DNA: TGTGCCAGCAGCTCTAACAACTATGGCTACACCTTC; CDR3: CASSSNNYGYTF; V: TRBV5-5; J: TRBJ1-2; D: .; size: .
DNA: TGTGCCAGCTCACCCCCAGGGGGAGAATATGGCTACACCTTC; CDR3: CASSPPGGEYGYTF; V: TRBV18; J: TRBJ1-2; D: TRBD1; size: .
DNA: TGTGCCAGCAGCCAGGGCGGCTCTCCAGGTTACGAGCAGTACTTC; CDR3: CASSQGGSPGYEQYF; V: TRBV3-1; J: TRBJ2-7; D: .; size: few
DNA: TGTGCCAGCAGCCAAGGGACTTACTACGAGCAGTACTTC; CDR3: CASSQGTYYEQYF; V: TRBV7-9; J: TRBJ2-7; D: .; size: .
DNA: TGTGCCAGCAGTTACTCGGTAGCGGGGCCGGGCGAGCAGTACTTC; CDR3: CASSYSVAGPGEQYF; V: TRBV6-5; J: TRBJ2-7; D: TRBD2; size: few
DNA: TGTGCCAGCAGCTTGGGGGGGGGGAGATCCTACAATGAGCAGTTCTTC; CDR3: CASSLGGGRSYNEQFF; V: TRBV5-6; J: TRBJ2-1; D: TRBD2; size: few
DNA: TGTGCCATCCTCCGAGGGGGGGAAGATTCCCCAGATACGCAGTATTTT; CDR3: CAILRGGEDSPDTQYF; V: TRBV2; J: TRBJ2-3; D: .; size: .
DNA: TGTGCCATAACCACTAGACAAGAGACCCAGTACTTC; CDR3: CAITTRQETQYF; V: TRBV7-2; J: TRBJ2-5; D: .; size: few
DNA: TGCAGTGCTAGCAGGGGGCACGGCTACACCTTC; CDR3: CSASRGHGYTF; V: TRBV20-1; J: TRBJ1-2; D: TRBD1; size: .
DNA: TGTGCCAGCAGTTTATCTGCTAGCGGGAGCCGGGAGACCCAGTACTTC; CDR3: CASSLSASGSRETQYF; V: TRBV28; J: TRBJ2-5; D: TRBD2; size: .
DNA: TGCAGTGCTAGAAGGACTAGCACCCTCCAAGAGACCCAGTACTTC; CDR3: CSARRTSTLQETQYF; V: TRBV20-1; J: TRBJ2-5; D: TRBD2; size: .
DNA: TGTGCCAGCAGTTGGACAGGGTCAGTTTACGAGCAGTACTTC; CDR3: CASSWTGSVYEQYF; V: TRBV27; J: TRBJ2-7; D: TRBD1; size: .
DNA: TGTGCCATCAGCTCTCGGACTAGCGGAACTACAGATACGCAGTATTTT; CDR3: CAISSRTSGTTDTQYF; V: TRBV10-3; J: TRBJ2-3; D: TRBD2; size: .
DNA: TGCAGTTGGGACAGGGGCTTAGAGCAGTTCTTC; CDR3: CSWDRGLEQFF; V: TRBV29-1; J: TRBJ2-1; D: TRBD1; size: .
DNA: TGTGCCAGCAGCTTCGCGGGGGGGCCGGTGGAGACCCAGTACTTC; CDR3: CASSFAGGPVETQYF; V: TRBV7-9; J: TRBJ2-5; D: TRBD2; size: few
DNA: TGTGCCAGCTCACCAGGGCCCGATCAGCCCCAGCATTTT; CDR3: CASSPGPDQPQHF; V: TRBV18; J: TRBJ1-5; D: .; size: .
DNA: TGTGCCAGCAGTGACTGGACAGGGAGGAACACTGAAGCTTTCTTT; CDR3: CASSDWTGRNTEAFF; V: TRBV6-5; J: TRBJ1-1; D: TRBD1; size: .
DNA: TGTGCCAGCAGCTTAAACCTTTGGACTGTCTATGGCTACACCTTC; CDR3: CASSLNLWTVYGYTF; V: TRBV11-2; J: TRBJ1-2; D: .; size: .
DNA: TGTGCCAGCAGTGATCCGGGACAGGGCCTCTATGGCTACACCTTC; CDR3: CASSDPGQGLYGYTF; V: TRBV12-3/TRBV12-4; J: TRBJ1-2; D: TRBD1; size: .
DNA: TGTGCCAGCAGTTTGGGGAACCCTGCTGTGGGGGGTTACGAGCAGTACTTC; CDR3: CASSLGNPAVGGYEQYF; V: TRBV27; J: TRBJ2-7; D: .; size: few
DNA: TGTGCCAGCGTAGGACAGCCTAACTATGGCTACACCTTC; CDR3: CASVGQPNYGYTF; V: TRBV28; J: TRBJ1-2; D: .; size: .
DNA: TGTGCCACCAGCAGAGGCTTCTACGAGCAGTACTTC; CDR3: CATSRGFYEQYF; V: TRBV15; J: TRBJ2-7; D: .; size: .
DNA: TGTGCCAGCAGCTCCATCACGGCAGGAGCGTATGGCTACACCTTC; CDR3: CASSSITAGAYGYTF; V: TRBV11-2; J: TRBJ1-2; D: .; size: few
DNA: TGCGCCAGCAGCGCCGGTTACACAGATACGCAGTATTTT; CDR3: CASSAGYTDTQYF; V: TRBV5-1; J: TRBJ2-3; D: .; size: few
DNA: TGTGCCAGCAGGTCGGGACACCCTAATTCACCCCTCCACTTT; CDR3: CASRSGHPNSPLHF; V: TRBV12-3/TRBV12-4; J: TRBJ1-6; D: .; size: few
DNA: TGTGCCAGCAGCCCACCCGGTGAAAAACTGTTTTTT; CDR3: CASSPPGEKLFF; V: TRBV12-3/TRBV12-4; J: TRBJ1-4; D: .; size: .
DNA: TGTGCCAGCACCCTAGGGGTAGCGGGGGACCGCTCCTACAATGAGCAGTTCTTC; CDR3: CASTLGVAGDRSYNEQFF; V: TRBV12-3/TRBV12-4; J: TRBJ2-1; D: TRBD2; size: few
DNA: TGCGCCAGCAGACTGGGACTAGCGGGGACTCCTAGCACAGATACGCAGTATTTT; CDR3: CASRLGLAGTPSTDTQYF; V: TRBV5-1; J: TRBJ2-3; D: TRBD2; size: .
DNA: TGTGCCATCAGCTTTTACTTAGAGCGGGGGGCAAACAATGAGCAGTTCTTC; CDR3: CAISFYLERGANNEQFF; V: TRBV10-3; J: TRBJ2-1; D: TRBD2; size: .
DNA: TGCGCCAGCAGTTCACAGGACGGCGAGCAGTACTTC; CDR3: CASSSQDGEQYF; V: TRBV10-1; J: TRBJ2-7; D: .; size: .